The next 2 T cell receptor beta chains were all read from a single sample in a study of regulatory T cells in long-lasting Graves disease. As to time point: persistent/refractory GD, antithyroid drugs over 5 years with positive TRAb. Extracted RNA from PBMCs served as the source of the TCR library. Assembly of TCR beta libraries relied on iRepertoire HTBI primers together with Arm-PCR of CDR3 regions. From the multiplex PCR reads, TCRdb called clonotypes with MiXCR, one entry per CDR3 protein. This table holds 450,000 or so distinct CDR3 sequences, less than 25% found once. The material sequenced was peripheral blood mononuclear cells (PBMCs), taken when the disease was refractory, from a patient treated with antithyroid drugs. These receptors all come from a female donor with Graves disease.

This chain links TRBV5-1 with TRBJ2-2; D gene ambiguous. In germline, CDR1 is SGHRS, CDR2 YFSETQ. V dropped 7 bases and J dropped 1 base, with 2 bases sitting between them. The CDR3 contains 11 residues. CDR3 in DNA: TGCGCCAGCGAGAACACCGGGGAGCTGTTTTTT. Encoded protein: CASENTGELFF.

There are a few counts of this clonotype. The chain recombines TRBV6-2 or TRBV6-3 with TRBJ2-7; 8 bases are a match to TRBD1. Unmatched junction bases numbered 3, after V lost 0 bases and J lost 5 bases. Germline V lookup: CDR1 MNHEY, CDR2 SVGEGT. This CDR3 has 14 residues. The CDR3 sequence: CASSYSPTGDEQYF. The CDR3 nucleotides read TGTGCCAGCAGTTACTCGCCGACAGGGGACGAGCAGTACTTC.